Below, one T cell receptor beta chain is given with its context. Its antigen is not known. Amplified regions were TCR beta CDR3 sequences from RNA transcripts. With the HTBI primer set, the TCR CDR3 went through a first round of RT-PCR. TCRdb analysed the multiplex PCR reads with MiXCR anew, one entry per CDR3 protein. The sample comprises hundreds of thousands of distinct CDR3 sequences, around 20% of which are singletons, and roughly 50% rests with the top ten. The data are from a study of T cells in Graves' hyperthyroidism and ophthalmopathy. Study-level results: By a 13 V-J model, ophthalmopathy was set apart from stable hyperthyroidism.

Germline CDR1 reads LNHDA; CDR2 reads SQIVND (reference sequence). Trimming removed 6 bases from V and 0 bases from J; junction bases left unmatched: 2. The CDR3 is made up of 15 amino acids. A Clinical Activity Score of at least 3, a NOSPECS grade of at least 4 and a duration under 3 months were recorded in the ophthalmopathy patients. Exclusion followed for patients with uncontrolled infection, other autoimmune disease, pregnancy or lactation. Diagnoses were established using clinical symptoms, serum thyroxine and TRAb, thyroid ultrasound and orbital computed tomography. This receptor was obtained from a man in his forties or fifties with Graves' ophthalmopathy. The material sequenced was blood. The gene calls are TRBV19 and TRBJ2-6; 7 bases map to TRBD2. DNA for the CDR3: TGTGCCAGTAGATGGGGGGGCTCTGGGGCCAACGTCCTGACTTTC. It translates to CASRWGGSGANVLTF.